This T cell receptor beta chain is drawn from a study of regulatory T cells in long-lasting Graves disease. The TCR beta library used iRepertoire HTBI primers with Arm-PCR amplification of CDR3. TCRdb analysed the multiplex PCR reads with MiXCR anew, one entry per CDR3 protein. The profile shows about 560,000 distinct CDR3 sequences, about 16% of them singletons. The V gene lost 9 bases and the J gene lost 0 bases, with 18 bases spanning the gap. Looked up from germline, CDR1 is SNHLY and CDR2 is FYNNEI. There are 16 residues in the CDR3. The time point was: newly diagnosed GD, antithyroid drugs for less than 3 months. PBMCs were the source of the RNA used for TCR sequencing. This clonotype has only a few counts. These data were also reused for a study on T cells in Graves' hyperthyroidism and ophthalmopathy. From that study: Diagnoses used clinical symptoms, serum thyroxine and TRAb, thyroid ultrasound and orbital computed tomography.

The V gene is TRBV2, the J gene TRBJ2-1; the D gene is possibly TRBD2 (5 bases). Sample: peripheral blood mononuclear cells (PBMCs), taken at new diagnosis, from a patient treated with antithyroid drugs. The source of this sequence is a man aged 18 to 29 with Graves disease. CDR3 coding DNA: TGTGCCAGGACCCGAGTAGCGCAAAGCTCCTACAATGAGCAGTTCTTC. Residues: CARTRVAQSSYNEQFF.